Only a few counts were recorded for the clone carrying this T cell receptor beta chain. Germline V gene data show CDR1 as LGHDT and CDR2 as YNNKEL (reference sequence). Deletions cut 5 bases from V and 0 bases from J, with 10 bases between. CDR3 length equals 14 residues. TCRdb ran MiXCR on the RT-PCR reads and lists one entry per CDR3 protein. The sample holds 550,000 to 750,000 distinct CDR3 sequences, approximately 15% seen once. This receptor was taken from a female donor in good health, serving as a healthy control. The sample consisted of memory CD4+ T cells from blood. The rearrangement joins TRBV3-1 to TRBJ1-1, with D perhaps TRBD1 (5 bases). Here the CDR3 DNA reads TGTGCCAGCAGCACCGGGGCCATGAACACTGAAGCTTTCTTT. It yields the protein CASSTGAMNTEAFF.